Listed below are T cell receptor beta chains from one sample, sequenced in a study of blood T cell repertoires in COVID-19. Libraries were prepared by immunoSEQ multiplex PCR; TCRdb keeps only in-frame clonotypes and omits some of them. In the table there are tens of thousands of clones, approximately 80% of which are singletons. The sample comprised peripheral blood. The receptors originated from a woman in her sixties or seventies with acute or convalescent COVID-19. Both conserved end residues are part of each CDR3. Each record gives: V gene, J gene, CDR3 protein.

>TRBV4-1|TRBJ1-3
CASSQAAGRDRSGNTIYF
>TRBV5-1|TRBJ2-7
CASSLGGQGNEQYF
>TRBV6-1|TRBJ1-3
CASSEGQSSGNTIYF
>TRBV10-2|TRBJ1-5
CASNEGQVNQPQHF
>TRBV5-1|TRBJ1-2
CASSLGQSYGYTF
>TRBV7-8|TRBJ1-3
CASSPEGQGRNTIYF
>TRBV18|TRBJ2-1
CASSSLAGGYNEQFF
>TRBV6-5|TRBJ1-2
CASSYGQNLYTF
>TRBV7-9|TRBJ2-5
CASSLVRETQYF
>TRBV12-3/TRBV12-4|TRBJ1-5
CATTGGDNQPQHF
>TRBV24-1|TRBJ2-5
CATSDRDSFQETQYF
>TRBV12-1|TRBJ1-5
CASSLTTPGSRSDQHF
>TRBV7-9|TRBJ2-4
CASSFGQGDKNIQYF
>TRBV6-5|TRBJ1-2
CASRGTGAAYGYTF
>TRBV5-1|TRBJ2-7
CASSFGQDEQYF
>TRBV29-1|TRBJ2-5
CSVADRGLPYQETQYF
>TRBV5-5|TRBJ2-1
CASSDRDRYNEQFF